The clone carrying this TCR beta chain has a handful of counts. Germline assignment: CDR1 GTSNPN and CDR2 SVGIG (reference sequence). Trimming stripped 0 bases from V and 10 bases from J, with 15 bases between. The CDR3 is 13 residues long. All of the isolated RNA was reverse transcribed, so expressed TCRB transcripts were sequenced. Produced via immunoSEQ multiplex PCR; TCRdb's table is partial and in-frame only. This sample has more than 150,000 clones, with over 8.5% found just once. The data belong to a study of beta chain features in type 1 diabetes. The chain is built from TRBV30 and TRBJ1-2; D possibly corresponds to TRBD1 (6 bases). Sequences were obtained from central memory CD4+ T cells from blood. The source is a man aged 18 to 29 in good health. CDR3 sequence (DNA): TGTGCCTGGAGTGTAGGACGGGGGCCCCTCTACACCTTC. Protein product: CAWSVGRGPLYTF.